This TCR beta chain was captured in a study of post-analysis software for immune sequencing data. Findings of the study overall: A significant reduction in normalized Chao1 diversity was observed in multiple sclerosis patients versus controls. Among about 5 TRBV segments more frequent in patients than controls were TRBV5-6, TRBV5-1 and TRBV20-1.

The CDR3 runs to 15 residues. CDR1 DFQATT and CDR2 SNEGSKA come from the germline V gene (reference sequence). The trim removed 6 bases at V and 7 bases at J, leaving 11 bases unmatched. Unique molecular identifiers were carried by the TCR beta cDNA libraries. The yield from around 1 to 10 million T cells was roughly 500,000 cDNA molecules in total. TCRdb re-called the PCR reads through MiXCR, storing one row per CDR3 protein. The table includes some 890,000 distinct CDR3 sequences, about 50% detected once. The sample holds a few counts of this clonotype. Its antigen remains unknown. The chain carries TRBV20-1 and TRBJ2-1, with 11 nucleotides matching TRBD2. The material sequenced was blood. This TCR came from a girl aged 10-17 years with multiple sclerosis. The CDR3 loop reads CSAQPGLAAANEQFF. In DNA, the CDR3 is TGCAGTGCCCAACCGGGACTAGCGGCTGCTAATGAGCAGTTCTTC.